The present T cell receptor (beta chain) was sequenced within a study of a mutant IDH1 vaccine in newly diagnosed glioma. The wider study: Before enrollment, patients got radiotherapy alone, temozolomide alone, or mostly the combination.

Concerning this clone: Its antigen is unidentified.

Data came from immunoSEQ multiplex PCR; TCRdb stores just in-frame clones and leaves some out. The data show tens of thousands of clones, with roughly 80% seen just once and over 4.5% held by the top ten. Time point reported: week 11, during vaccination. A single vaccine dose contained 300 ug of mutant IDH1 20-mer peptide, and topical imiquimod was used with it. The sequence was collected from a man aged 50-60 years with glioma. The sample consisted of PBMCs, taken from a glioma patient whose treatment included an IDH1 peptide vaccine.

The CDR3 DNA reads as TGTGCCAGCAGCTTAGCGGACAGCTACGAGCAGTACTTC. This codes for CASSLADSYEQYF. This sequence joins TRBV7-9 and TRBJ2-7; possibly TRBD1 for D (6 bases). The V and J ends lost 0 bases and 3 bases respectively, with 6 bases between them. CDR1 is SEHNR and CDR2 is FQNEAQ in the germline V gene (reference sequence). The CDR3 loop spans 13 amino acids.